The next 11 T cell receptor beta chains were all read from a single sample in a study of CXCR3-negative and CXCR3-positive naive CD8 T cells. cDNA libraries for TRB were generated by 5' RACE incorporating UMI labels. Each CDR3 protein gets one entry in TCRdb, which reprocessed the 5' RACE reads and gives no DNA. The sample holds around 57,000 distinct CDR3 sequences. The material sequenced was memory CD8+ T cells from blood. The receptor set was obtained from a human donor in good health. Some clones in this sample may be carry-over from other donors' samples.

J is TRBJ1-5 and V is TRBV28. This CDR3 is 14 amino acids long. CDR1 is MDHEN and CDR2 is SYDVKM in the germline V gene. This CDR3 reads CASRPPDVVRAQHF.

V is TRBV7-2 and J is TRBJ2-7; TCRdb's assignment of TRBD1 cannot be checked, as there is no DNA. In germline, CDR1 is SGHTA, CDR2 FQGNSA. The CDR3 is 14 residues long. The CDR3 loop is CASSPVTGTYEQYF.

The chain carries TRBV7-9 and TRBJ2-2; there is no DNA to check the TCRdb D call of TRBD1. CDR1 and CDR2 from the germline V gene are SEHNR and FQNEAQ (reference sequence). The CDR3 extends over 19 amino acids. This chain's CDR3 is CASSLAGYINRENTGELFF.

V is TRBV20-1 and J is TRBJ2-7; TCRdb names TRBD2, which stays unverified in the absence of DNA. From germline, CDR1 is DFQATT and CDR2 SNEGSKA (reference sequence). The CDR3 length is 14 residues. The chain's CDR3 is CSASRDLMAYEQYF.

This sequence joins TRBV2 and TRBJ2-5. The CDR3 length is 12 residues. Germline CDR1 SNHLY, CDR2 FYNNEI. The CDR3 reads CASSVRGETQYF.

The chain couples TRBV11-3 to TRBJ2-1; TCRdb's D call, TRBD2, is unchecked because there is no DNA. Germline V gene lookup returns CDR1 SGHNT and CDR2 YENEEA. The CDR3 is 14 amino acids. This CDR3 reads CACSLREAYNEQFF.

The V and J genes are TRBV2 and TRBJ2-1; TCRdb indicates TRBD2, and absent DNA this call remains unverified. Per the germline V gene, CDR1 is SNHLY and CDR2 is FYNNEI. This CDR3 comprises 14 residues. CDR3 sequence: CASWPSGDYNEQFF.

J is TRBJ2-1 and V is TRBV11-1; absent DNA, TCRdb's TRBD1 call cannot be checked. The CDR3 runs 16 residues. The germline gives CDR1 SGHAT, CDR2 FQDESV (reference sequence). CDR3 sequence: CASSGGAGLLYNEQFF.

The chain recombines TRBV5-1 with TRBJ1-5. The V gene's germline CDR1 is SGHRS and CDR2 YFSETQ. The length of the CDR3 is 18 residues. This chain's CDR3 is CASTLSGPSIFSNQPQHF.

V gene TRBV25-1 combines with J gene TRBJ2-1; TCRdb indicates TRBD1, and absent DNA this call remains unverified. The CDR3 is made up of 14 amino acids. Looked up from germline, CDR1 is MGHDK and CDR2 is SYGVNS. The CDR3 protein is CASSVGGRETEQFF. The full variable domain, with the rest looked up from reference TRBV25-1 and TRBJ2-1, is EADIYQTPRYLVIGTGKKITLECSQTMGHDKMYWYQQDPGMELHLIHYSYGVNSTEKGDLSSESTVSRIRTEHFPLTLESARPSHTSQYLCASSVGGRETEQFFGPGTRLTVL.

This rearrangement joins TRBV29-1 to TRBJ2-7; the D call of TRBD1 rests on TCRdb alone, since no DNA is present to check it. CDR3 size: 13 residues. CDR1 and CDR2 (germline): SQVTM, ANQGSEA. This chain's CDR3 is CSVIPSSSYEQYF.